The clone carrying this T cell receptor beta chain was observed a handful of times. Its matching antigen is unknown. Generation of TCR beta libraries employed quantitative 5'-RACE incorporating molecular barcodes. One entry per CDR3 protein results from TCRdb running MiXCR on the 5' RACE reads. Seen here are around 390,000 distinct CDR3 sequences, 20% to 25% observed once, and the top ten hold about 16%. This sample was taken from a study of CD8 T cells in ankylosing spondylitis. The CDR3 totals 13 residues. Trimming took 2 bases from V and 8 from J, leaving 9 bases between them. Study results and caveats: The authors reported significant enrichment of disease-linked clones in matched ankylosing spondylitis synovial fluid. Disease-linked clones bore a CD8+ phenotype, appearing relatively rarely in peripheral blood. In synovial fluid and blood from reactive arthritis, some motif variants were previously reported. Typical of ankylosing spondylitis blood, it appeared, was a TCR beta motif of 7 or 8 highly homologous variants.

This TCR was recovered from a male donor with ankylosing spondylitis. Source material: blood, either unsorted or a sorted T cell fraction (not recorded which). The rearrangement uses TRBV12-3 or TRBV12-4 and TRBJ1-4; D may be TRBD1 (5 bases). CDR3 sequence reads: CASSLQGKEKLFF. The DNA for the CDR3 is TGTGCCAGCAGTTTACAGGGAAAGGAAAAACTGTTTTTT.